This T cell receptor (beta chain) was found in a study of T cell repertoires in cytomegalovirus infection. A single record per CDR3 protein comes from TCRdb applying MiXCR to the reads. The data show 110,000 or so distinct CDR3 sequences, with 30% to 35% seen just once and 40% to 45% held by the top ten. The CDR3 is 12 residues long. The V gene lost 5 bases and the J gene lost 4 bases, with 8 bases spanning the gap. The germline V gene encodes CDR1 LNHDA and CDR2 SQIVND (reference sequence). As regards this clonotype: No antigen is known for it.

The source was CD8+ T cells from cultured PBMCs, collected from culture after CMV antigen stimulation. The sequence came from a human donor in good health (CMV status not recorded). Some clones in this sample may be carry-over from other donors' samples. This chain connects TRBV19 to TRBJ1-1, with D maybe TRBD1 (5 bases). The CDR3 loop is CASSSGTTEAFF. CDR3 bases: TGTGCCAGTAGTTCCGGGACCACTGAAGCTTTCTTT.